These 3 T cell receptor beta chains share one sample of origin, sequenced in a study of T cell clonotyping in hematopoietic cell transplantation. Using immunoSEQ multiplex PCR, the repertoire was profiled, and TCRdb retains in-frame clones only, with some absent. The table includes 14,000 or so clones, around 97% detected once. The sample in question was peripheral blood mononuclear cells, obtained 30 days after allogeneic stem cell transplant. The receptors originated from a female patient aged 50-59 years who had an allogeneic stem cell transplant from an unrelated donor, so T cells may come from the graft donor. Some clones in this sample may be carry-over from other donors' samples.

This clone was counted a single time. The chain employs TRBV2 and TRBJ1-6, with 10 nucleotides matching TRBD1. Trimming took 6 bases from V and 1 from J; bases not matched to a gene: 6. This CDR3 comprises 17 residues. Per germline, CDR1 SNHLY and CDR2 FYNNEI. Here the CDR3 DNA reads TGTGCCAGCAGCCCACGGGACAGGGGTTCCTATAATTCACCCCTCCACTTT. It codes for CASSPRDRGSYNSPLHF. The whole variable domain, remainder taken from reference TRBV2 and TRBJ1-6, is EPEVTQTPSHQVTQMGQEVILRCVPISNHLYFYWYRQILGQKVEFLVSFYNNEISEKSEIFDDQFSVERPDGSNFTLKIRSTKLEDSAMYFCASSPRDRGSYNSPLHFGNGTRLTVT.

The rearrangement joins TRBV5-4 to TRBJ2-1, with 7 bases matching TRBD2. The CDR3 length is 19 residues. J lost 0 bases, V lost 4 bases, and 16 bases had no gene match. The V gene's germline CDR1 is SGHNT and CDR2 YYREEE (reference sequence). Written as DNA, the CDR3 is TGTGCCAGCAGCCAGCGGACTAGGTTAACATTAGCCTCCTACAATGAGCAGTTCTTC. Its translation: CASSQRTRLTLASYNEQFF.

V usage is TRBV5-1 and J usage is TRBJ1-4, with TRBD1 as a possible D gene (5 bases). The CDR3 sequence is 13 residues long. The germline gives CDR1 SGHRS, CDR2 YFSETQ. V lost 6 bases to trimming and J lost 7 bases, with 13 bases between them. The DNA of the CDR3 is TGCGCCAGCAAGCGGGGGGGAAGTGAAAAACTGTTTTTT. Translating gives CASKRGGSEKLFF.